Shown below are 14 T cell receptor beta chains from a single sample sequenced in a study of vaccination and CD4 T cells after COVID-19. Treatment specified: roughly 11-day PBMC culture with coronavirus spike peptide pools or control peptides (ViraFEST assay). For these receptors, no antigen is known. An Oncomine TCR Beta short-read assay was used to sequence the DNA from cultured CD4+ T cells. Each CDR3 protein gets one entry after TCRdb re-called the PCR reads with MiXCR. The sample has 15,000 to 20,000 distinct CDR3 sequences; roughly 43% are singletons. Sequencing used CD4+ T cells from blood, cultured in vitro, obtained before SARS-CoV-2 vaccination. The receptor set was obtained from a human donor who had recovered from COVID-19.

CDR3: CASSRMSGYTF. The CDR3, as DNA: TGTGCCAGCAGCCGTATGAGTGGCTACACCTTC. This chain connects TRBV6-2 or TRBV6-3 to TRBJ1-2, with D unresolved. The V end was cut by 6 bases, the J end by 7 bases, with 9 bases between. The CDR3 spans 11 residues. Germline lookup yields CDR1 MNHEY and CDR2 SVGEGT.

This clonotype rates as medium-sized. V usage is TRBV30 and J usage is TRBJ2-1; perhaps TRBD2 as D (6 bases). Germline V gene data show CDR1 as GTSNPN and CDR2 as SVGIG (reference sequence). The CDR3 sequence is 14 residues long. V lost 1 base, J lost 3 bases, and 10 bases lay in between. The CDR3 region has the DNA TGTGCCTGGAGTGGGGGACTGCGCTACAATGAGCAGTTCTTC. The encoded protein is CAWSGGLRYNEQFF.

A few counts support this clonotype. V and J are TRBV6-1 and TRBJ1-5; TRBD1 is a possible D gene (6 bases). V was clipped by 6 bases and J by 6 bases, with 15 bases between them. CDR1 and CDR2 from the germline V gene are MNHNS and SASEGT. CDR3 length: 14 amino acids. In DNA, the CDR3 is TGTGCCAGCAGGGGTACGGGGGGCGGTCAGCCCCAGCATTTT. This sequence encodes CASRGTGGGQPQHF.

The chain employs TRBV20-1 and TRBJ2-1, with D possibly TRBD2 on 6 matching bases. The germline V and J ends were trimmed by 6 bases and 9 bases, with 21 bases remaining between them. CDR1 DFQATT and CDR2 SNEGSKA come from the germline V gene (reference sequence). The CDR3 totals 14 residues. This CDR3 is CSAWRVREAGEQFF. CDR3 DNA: TGCAGTGCCTGGAGGGTGCGGGAAGCCGGTGAGCAGTTCTTC.

The CDR3 DNA sequence: TGTGCCAGCAGTCAGGACTCGTTTTACGAGCAGTACTTC. Translation gives CASSQDSFYEQYF. The rearrangement uses TRBV12-3 or TRBV12-4 and TRBJ2-7; weak D call: TRBD2 (5 bases). The CDR3 spans 13 residues. V lost 5 bases to trimming and J lost 4 bases, with 12 bases between them.

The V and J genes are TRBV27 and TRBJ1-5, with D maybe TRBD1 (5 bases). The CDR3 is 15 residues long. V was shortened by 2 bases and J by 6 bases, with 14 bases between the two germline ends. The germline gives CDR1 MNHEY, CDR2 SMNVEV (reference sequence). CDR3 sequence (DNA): TGTGCCAGCAGTTTAACATCGGGGGGGGTTCAGCCCCAGCATTTT. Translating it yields CASSLTSGGVQPQHF.

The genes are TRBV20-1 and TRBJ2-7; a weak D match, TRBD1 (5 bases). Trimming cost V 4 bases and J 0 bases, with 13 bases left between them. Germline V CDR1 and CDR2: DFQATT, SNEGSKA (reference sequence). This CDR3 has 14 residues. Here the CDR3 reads CSAITTGYSYEQYF. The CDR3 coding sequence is TGCAGTGCTATAACCACAGGTTACTCCTACGAGCAGTACTTC.

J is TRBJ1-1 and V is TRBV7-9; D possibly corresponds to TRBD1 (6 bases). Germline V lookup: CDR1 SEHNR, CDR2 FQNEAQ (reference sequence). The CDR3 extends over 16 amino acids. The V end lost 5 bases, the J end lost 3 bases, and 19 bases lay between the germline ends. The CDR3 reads CASSPVTGAGDTEAFF. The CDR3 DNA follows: TGTGCCAGCAGCCCGGTAACGGGGGCAGGGGACACTGAAGCTTTCTTT. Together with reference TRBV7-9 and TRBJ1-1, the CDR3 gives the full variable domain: DTGVSQNPRHKITKRGQNVTFRCDPISEHNRLYWYRQTLGQGPEFLTYFQNEAQLEKSRLLSDRFSAERPKGSFSTLEIQRTEQGDSAMYLCASSPVTGAGDTEAFFGQGTRLTVV.

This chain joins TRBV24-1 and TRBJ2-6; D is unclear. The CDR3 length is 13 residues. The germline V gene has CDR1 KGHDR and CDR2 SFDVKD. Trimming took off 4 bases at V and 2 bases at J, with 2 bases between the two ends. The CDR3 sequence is CATSEAGANVLTF. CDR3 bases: TGTGCCACCAGTGAGGCTGGGGCCAACGTCCTGACTTTC.

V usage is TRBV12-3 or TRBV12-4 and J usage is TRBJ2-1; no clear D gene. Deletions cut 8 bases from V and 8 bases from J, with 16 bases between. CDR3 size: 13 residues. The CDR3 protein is CASSLFLADEQFF. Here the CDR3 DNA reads TGTGCCAGCTCCCTATTCTTGGCGGATGAGCAGTTCTTC.

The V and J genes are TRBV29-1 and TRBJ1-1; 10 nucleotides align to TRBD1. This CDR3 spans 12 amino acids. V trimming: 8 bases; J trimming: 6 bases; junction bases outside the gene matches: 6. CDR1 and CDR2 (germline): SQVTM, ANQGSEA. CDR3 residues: CSFNGQGAEAFF. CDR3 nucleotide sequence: TGCAGCTTCAATGGACAGGGGGCTGAAGCTTTCTTT.

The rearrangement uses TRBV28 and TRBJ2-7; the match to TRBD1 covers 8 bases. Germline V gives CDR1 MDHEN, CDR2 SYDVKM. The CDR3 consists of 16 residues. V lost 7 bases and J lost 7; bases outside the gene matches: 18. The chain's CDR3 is CASTQRSWQGAREQYF. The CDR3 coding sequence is TGTGCCAGCACCCAACGGAGTTGGCAGGGGGCGCGGGAGCAGTACTTC.

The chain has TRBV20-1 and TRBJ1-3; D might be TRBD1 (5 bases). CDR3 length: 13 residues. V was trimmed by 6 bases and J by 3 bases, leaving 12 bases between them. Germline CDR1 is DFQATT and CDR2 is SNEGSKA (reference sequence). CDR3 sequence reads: CSARQDIGNTIYF. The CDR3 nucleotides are TGCAGTGCCCGCCAGGACATTGGAAACACCATATATTTT.

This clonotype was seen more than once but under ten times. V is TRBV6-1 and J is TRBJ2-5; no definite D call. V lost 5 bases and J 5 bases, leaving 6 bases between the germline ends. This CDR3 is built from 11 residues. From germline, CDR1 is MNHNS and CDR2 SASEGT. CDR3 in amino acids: CASSPAETQYF. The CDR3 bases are TGTGCCAGCAGTCCCGCGGAGACCCAGTACTTC.